This TCR beta chain was documented in a study of blood T cell repertoires in COVID-19. About the study: Whether acute or convalescent, the COVID-19 samples came from the United States, Italy and Spain.

Generated by immunoSEQ multiplex PCR, the TCRdb table keeps only in-frame clones and is missing some. The sample lists some 120,000 clones; roughly 85% were seen once. Germline V CDR1 and CDR2: MNHEY, SMNVEV (reference sequence). The CDR3 runs 11 residues. V shed 8 bases and J shed 8 bases, with 12 bases lying between them. The gene calls are TRBV27 and TRBJ1-2; D unclear. The sample comprised peripheral blood. The sequence was obtained from a woman older than 75 with COVID-19, enrolled during active disease. The CDR3 sequence: CASSSGVGYTF. The CDR3 nucleotides are TGTGCCAGCTCCAGCGGCGTCGGCTACACCTTC.